A single sample gave rise to the 10 T cell receptor beta chains below, sequenced in a study of blood T cell repertoires in COVID-19. Generated by immunoSEQ multiplex PCR, the TCRdb table keeps only in-frame clones and is missing some. The table lists around 100,000 clones, about nine tenths of them singletons, with about a sixth in the top ten. The source material was peripheral blood. These receptors came from a woman aged 80 or over in a cohort sampled during active COVID-19.

This chain uses TRBV19 with TRBJ2-1; D is perhaps TRBD2 (6 bases). Trimming took 8 bases from V and 7 from J, leaving 21 bases between them. The CDR3 contains 15 residues. In germline, CDR1 is LNHDA, CDR2 SQIVND (reference sequence). CDR3 region: CASRKEGELRNEQFF. For the CDR3, the DNA is TGTGCCAGTCGGAAGGAGGGAGAGCTTCGGAATGAGCAGTTCTTC.

Here the CDR3 DNA reads TGTGCCCCCCGCCGGGAGACCCAGTACTTC. Protein product: CAPRRETQYF. V and J are TRBV27 and TRBJ2-5; unclear D gene. V gave up 11 bases and J gave up 5 bases, with 9 bases separating them. CDR1 and CDR2 from the germline V gene are MNHEY and SMNVEV (reference sequence). The CDR3 has 10 amino acids.

The rearrangement uses TRBV28 and TRBJ1-2; 7 bases are a match to TRBD1. The CDR3 length is 16 residues. Germline CDR1 reads MDHEN; CDR2 reads SYDVKM. J gave up 0 bases and V 5 bases, and 9 bases lay outside the gene matches. CDR3 bases: TGTGCCAGCAGTGAACCCGCAGGGGGAGCTAACTATGGCTACACCTTC. This gives the protein CASSEPAGGANYGYTF.

The chain is built from TRBV5-1 and TRBJ2-3; 7 bases fit TRBD2. The CDR3 extends over 16 amino acids. V lost 4 bases and J lost 1; bases outside the gene matches: 9. The germline gives CDR1 SGHRS, CDR2 YFSETQ. CDR3 sequence: CASSRDSLAGTDTQYF. The CDR3 DNA follows: TGCGCCAGCAGCCGGGATAGTCTAGCGGGCACAGATACGCAGTATTTT.

The chain joins TRBV5-4 to TRBJ2-3; 11 nucleotides agree with TRBD2. This CDR3 is built from 16 residues. The V gene end was trimmed by 4 bases and the J gene end by 4 bases; junction bases not matched to a gene: 8. Per the germline V gene, CDR1 is SGHNT and CDR2 is YYREEE (reference sequence). CDR3 in amino acids: CASSAASGRISDTQYF. DNA for the CDR3: TGTGCCAGCAGCGCCGCTAGCGGGAGGATCTCAGATACGCAGTATTTT.

The chain joins TRBV18 to TRBJ2-1; possible D gene TRBD2, 5 bases. This CDR3 contains 14 residues. Trimming stripped 4 bases from V and 2 bases from J, with 9 bases between. Germline loops: CDR1 KGHSH, CDR2 LQKENI. The CDR3 DNA follows: TGTGCCAGCTCACGGTCCGGGACCTACAATGAGCAGTTCTTC. This sequence encodes CASSRSGTYNEQFF.

This clone was seen many times. This sequence joins TRBV5-5 and TRBJ2-2, with a weak D call TRBD1 (5 bases). This CDR3 is 16 amino acids long. Germline loops: CDR1 SGHKS, CDR2 YYEKEE (reference sequence). The V end lost 4 bases, the J end lost 4 bases, and 17 bases lay between the germline ends. In DNA, the CDR3 is TGTGCCAGCAGCGCTGGCAGGGCACCTGCCACCGGGGAGCTGTTTTTT. It specifies CASSAGRAPATGELFF. The full variable domain, in which reference TRBV5-5 and TRBJ2-2 provide the parts outside the CDR3, is DAGVTQSPTHLIKTRGQQVTLRCSPISGHKSVSWYQQVLGQGPQFIFQYYEKEERGRGNFPDRFSARQFPNYSSELNVNALLLGDSALYLCASSAGRAPATGELFFGEGSRLTVL.

This clone has just one count. The gene calls are TRBV2 and TRBJ1-6; unclear D gene. CDR3 length: 14 residues. CDR1 and CDR2 from the germline V gene are SNHLY and FYNNEI. The V gene lost 0 bases and the J gene lost 7 bases, with 7 bases spanning the gap. CDR3 residues: CASSEALENSPLHF. The CDR3 DNA sequence: TGTGCCAGCAGTGAAGCGCTTGAGAATTCACCCCTCCACTTT.

J is TRBJ1-2 and V is TRBV29-1; 8 nucleotides agree with TRBD1. The ends lost 4 bases at V and 5 bases at J; junction bases unmatched: 6. The CDR3 is 13 amino acids. CDR1 is SQVTM, CDR2 ANQGSEA, per germline. CDR3: CSVAEDREYGYTF. CDR3 bases: TGCAGCGTTGCCGAGGACAGGGAATATGGCTACACCTTC.

The genes are TRBV11-2 and TRBJ2-4; 7 bases line up with TRBD1. The CDR3 runs 12 residues. J gave up 6 bases and V 5 bases, and 1 base lay outside the gene matches. Germline CDR1 and CDR2: SGHAT and FQNNGV. Written as DNA, the CDR3 is TGTGCCAGCAGCCGACAGGGAAACATTCAGTACTTC. Its protein product is CASSRQGNIQYF.